This T cell receptor beta chain was found in a study of graft-versus-host responses after intestinal transplantation (dated by TCRdb to the early 2020s). As for the study more broadly: The transplants that recipients received were multivisceral, liver-intestinal, or isolated intestinal. Alloreactive clones were identified by sequencing pre-transplant mixed lymphocyte reaction products and comparing these products with unstimulated pre-transplant donor and recipient T cells. Donor T cell macrochimerism was defined as a peak of at least 4% donor T cells among recipient peripheral blood mononuclear cells. The cohort enrolled about two dozen intestinal transplant recipients, one of whom was a retransplant, and a few patients without pretransplant specimens were excluded. Anti-thymocyte globulin induction was given to all recipients, followed by maintenance tacrolimus and steroids for approximately 3 years. Rather than going through the commercial service, samples from a few later patients were sequenced in-house on an Illumina MiSeq and processed with MiXCR. After intestinal transplantation, graft-versus-host and host-versus-graft alloreactive T cell clones in the graft, circulation and bone marrow were tracked using bulk TCR-beta CDR3 sequencing.

The research as a whole found: The conclusions were limited by the relatively low number and heterogeneity of the intestinal transplant patients. GvH clones were detected in recipient bone marrow, and some of these GvH clones were observed earlier in ileal mucosa or blood, consistent with an intestinal mucosal origin. Early after transplant, declines in HvG clones were associated with peak levels of circulating GvH clones. In patients with donor T cell macrochimerism, the allografts had high GvH to HvG T cell clonal ratios.

Libraries were constructed by the immunoSEQ multiplex PCR assay. In most patients, genomic DNA was isolated using the Qiagen DNeasy Blood and Tissue Kit and sent frozen to Adaptive Biotechnologies for TCR sequencing. Adaptive Biotechnologies carried out high-throughput TCR-beta CDR3 sequencing of genomic DNA for most patients. In the source study's methods: TCR sequencing data for some 19 patients were retrieved from Adaptive's ImmunoSEQ software; three other patients were processed with MiXCR and VDJtools. To correct CD4 versus CD8 sorting errors, any sequence found in both subsets at a frequency ratio below 5:1 was removed. CDR3 nucleotide sequences shared by donor and recipient were removed because the origin of these sequences could not be assigned. To be classed as alloreactive, a clone needed at least 2-fold expansion over unstimulated cells and a minimum CFSE-low frequency of 0.002% (template counts) or 0.001% (read counts). Mappable clones were those detected in sequenced pre-transplant spleen, lymph node, or MLR CFSE-low populations of the donor or recipient. The cumulative frequency of alloreactive clones was calculated as a percentage of all sequences, weighted by copy number. Here the immuneACCESS table is served through TCRdb, limited to in-frame sequences with V and J called. Missing clones are a known gap in these copies; in checked studies unresolved V genes cover under half, and the rest lacks a known reason. The V and J calls and clone size were taken over from that table, and D and trimming were inferred from the DNA. The sample yields roughly 96,000 clones; more than 85% were counted once. More than 0.4% of the sample lies in the top ten.

Concerning this clone itself: The specificity of this receptor is unknown. Per-base quality was not reported, and no clone a single base away is much larger than it.

Per the publication, the time point label means: cells obtained before transplantation from donor or recipient. CD3+CD4+ and CD3+CD8+ populations were FACS-sorted from unstimulated pre-transplant donor and recipient cells taken from spleen or lymph nodes. CDR1 and CDR2 are read off the germline V gene (reference sequence) as MNHNY and SVGAGI. V sheds 6 bases and J sheds 11 bases, leaving 11 bases between their ends. Inclusive of the bounding cysteine and phenylalanine, the CDR3 is 11 residues long. CDR3 DNA only is kept here, 33 bases in frame from base 1. Rearrangement joined TRBV6-6 to TRBJ2-1; TRBD1 could be the D gene, as 5 bases match. The receptor comes from a human donor who received an intestinal transplant. Sequencing was performed on unstimulated CD8+ T cells sorted from spleen or lymph node cells, taken before intestinal transplant. The CDR3 is CASSHSGKQFF. The sequenced DNA is TGTGCCAGCAGCCACTCAGGGAAGCAGTTCTTC.